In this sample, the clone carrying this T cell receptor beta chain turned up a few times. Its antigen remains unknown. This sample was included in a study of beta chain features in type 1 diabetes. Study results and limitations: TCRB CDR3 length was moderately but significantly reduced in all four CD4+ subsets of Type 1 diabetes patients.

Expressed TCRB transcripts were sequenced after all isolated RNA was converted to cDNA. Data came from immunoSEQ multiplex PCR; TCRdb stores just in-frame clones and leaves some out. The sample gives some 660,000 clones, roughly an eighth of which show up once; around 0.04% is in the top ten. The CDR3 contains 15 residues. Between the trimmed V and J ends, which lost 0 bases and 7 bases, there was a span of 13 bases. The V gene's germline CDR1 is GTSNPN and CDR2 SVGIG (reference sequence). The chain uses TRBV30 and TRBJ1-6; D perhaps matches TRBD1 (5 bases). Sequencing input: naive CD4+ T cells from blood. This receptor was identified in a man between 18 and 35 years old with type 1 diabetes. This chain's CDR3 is CAWSVPDRGNSPLHF. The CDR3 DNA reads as TGTGCCTGGAGTGTCCCCGACAGAGGGAATTCACCCCTCCACTTT.